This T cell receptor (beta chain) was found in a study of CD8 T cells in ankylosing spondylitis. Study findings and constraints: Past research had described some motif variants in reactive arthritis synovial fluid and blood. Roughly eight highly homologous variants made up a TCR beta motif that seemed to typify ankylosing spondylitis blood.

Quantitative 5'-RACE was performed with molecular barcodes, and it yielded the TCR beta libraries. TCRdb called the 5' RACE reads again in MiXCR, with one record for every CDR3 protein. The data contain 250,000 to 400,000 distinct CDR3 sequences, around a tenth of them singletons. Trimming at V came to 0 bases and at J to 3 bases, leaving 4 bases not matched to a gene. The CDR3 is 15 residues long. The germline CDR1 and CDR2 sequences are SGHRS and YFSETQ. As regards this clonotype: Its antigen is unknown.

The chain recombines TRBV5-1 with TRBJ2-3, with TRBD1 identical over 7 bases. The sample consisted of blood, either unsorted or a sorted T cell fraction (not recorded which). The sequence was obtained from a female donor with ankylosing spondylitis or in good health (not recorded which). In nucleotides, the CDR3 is TGCGCCAGCAGCTTGGTGACAGGGATAACAGATACGCAGTATTTT. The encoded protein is CASSLVTGITDTQYF.